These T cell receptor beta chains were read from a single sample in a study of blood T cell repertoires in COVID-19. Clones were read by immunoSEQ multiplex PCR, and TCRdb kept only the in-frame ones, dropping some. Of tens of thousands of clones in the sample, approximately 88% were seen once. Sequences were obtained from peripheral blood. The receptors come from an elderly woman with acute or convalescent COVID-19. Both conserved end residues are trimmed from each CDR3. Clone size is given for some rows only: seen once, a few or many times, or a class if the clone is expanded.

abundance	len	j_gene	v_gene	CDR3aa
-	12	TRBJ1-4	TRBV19	ASSLPTGGEKLF
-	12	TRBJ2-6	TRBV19	ASTADSGANVLT
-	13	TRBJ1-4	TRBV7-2	ASSFWVGADEKLF
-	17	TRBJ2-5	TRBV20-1	SASLRGLADLPYQETQY
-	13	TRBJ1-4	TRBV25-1	ASSAKVLRGEKLF
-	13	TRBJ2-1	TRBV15	ATMSGQGYYNEQF
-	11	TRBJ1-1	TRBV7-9	ASSLDPGTEAF
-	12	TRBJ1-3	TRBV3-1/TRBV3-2	ASSHEGRGNTIY
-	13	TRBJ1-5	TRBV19	ASSIWGQPNQPQH
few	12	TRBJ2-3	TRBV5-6	ATLRGAGSDTQY
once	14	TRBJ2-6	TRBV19	ASSTGQGTGANVLT
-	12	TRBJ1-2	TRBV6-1	ASSDGQELYGYT